This T cell receptor (beta chain) stems from a study of blood T cell repertoires in COVID-19. Overall study context: Samples came from the United States, Italy and Spain, spanning acute and convalescent COVID-19. Sources were T cells, B-cell-depleted T cells, or PBMCs; the material itself was cDNA or gDNA.

The CDR3 is 13 amino acids. V gave up 5 bases and J gave up 7 bases, with 14 bases separating them. CDR1 is WNHNN and CDR2 is SYGVQD in the germline V gene (reference sequence). Participants reported their clinical history, and cohort assignment relied on those reports. As originally analysed: Researchers report that nucleated cell counts were estimated from reference gene primer amplification. Profiled with immunoSEQ multiplex PCR; TCRdb holds only in-frame clones, not every one. V and J calls and clone size are copied from that table; D and trimming were computed from the DNA. The profile shows approximately 250,000 clones, approximately 90% of them singletons.

The sequence came from a woman between 35 and 50 years old with acute COVID-19. The sequencing sample was made of PBMCs or T cells enriched from blood (not recorded which). V is TRBV10-1 and J is TRBJ1-1; tentatively, D is TRBD1 (6 bases). The CDR3 bases are TGCGCCAGCAGTCCCGGGACATGGGGTGAAGCTTTCTTT. Protein product: CASSPGTWGEAFF.